Below are 10 T cell receptor beta chains sequenced from a single sample in a study of identical twins. TCRdb reanalysed the 5' RACE reads using MiXCR and keeps one entry per CDR3 protein. The table has around 100,000 distinct CDR3 sequences, 5.9% seen once; the top ten hold about 12%. Sequenced: memory T cells sorted from blood. These receptors all stem from a woman in her forties or fifties in good health.

The chain carries TRBV14 and TRBJ2-1; 8 bases fit TRBD1. The CDR3 is 16 amino acids. V shed 4 bases, J shed 4 bases, and the junction held 9 bases outside the gene matches. Per germline, CDR1 SGHDN and CDR2 FVKESK. The chain's CDR3 is CASSLDAGGLYNEQFF. CDR3 DNA: TGTGCCAGCAGCCTTGACGCAGGGGGCTTATACAATGAGCAGTTCTTC.

This clonotype was found a few times. The gene calls are TRBV4-1 and TRBJ1-1; D perhaps matches TRBD1 (5 bases). The V end lost 4 bases, the J end lost 1 base, and 13 bases lay between the germline ends. Germline CDR1 reads MGHRA; CDR2 reads YSYEKL. The CDR3 has 15 residues. The CDR3 region is CASSRGETENTEAFF. The CDR3 nucleotides are TGCGCCAGCAGCCGGGGGGAAACGGAGAACACTGAAGCTTTCTTT.

This clonotype was seen ten or more times. In nucleotides, the CDR3 is TGTGCCAGCAGTTTTCTGGCAGGGGGCATGAACACTGAAGCTTTCTTT. Encoded protein: CASSFLAGGMNTEAFF. This chain uses TRBV12-3 or TRBV12-4 with TRBJ1-1; 8 positions match TRBD1. The CDR3 sequence is 16 residues long. Germline trimming cut 3 bases from V and 0 bases from J; bases unmatched to any gene: 6.

This clonotype was counted many times. J is TRBJ2-4 and V is TRBV7-9, with D possibly being TRBD1 or TRBD2 (6 bases each). This CDR3 comprises 15 residues. CDR1 SEHNR and CDR2 FQNEAQ come from the germline V gene (reference sequence). Trimming pared 8 bases from V and 3 bases from J, leaving 17 bases between. DNA for the CDR3: TGTGCCAGCTCCGGGGGCGAGGGGGGCAAAAACATTCAGTACTTC. It translates to CASSGGEGGKNIQYF.

This clonotype came up many times. The chain has TRBV11-2 and TRBJ2-3, with 14 nucleotides matching TRBD2. The CDR3 length is 17 residues. Germline V CDR1 and CDR2: SGHAT, FQNNGV. J was trimmed by 6 bases and V by 0 bases; bases with no gene match: 5. The CDR3 DNA is TGTGCCAGCAGCTTAGACCAGACTAGCGGGAGGGCGGATACGCAGTATTTT. This codes for CASSLDQTSGRADTQYF.

This clonotype was observed many times. This chain joins TRBV7-2 and TRBJ1-2; the D is unclear. This CDR3 spans 15 amino acids. Looked up from germline, CDR1 is SGHTA and CDR2 is FQGNSA. V shed 5 bases and J shed 0 bases, with 13 bases lying between them. The CDR3 is CASSPGPGANYGYTF. DNA of the CDR3: TGTGCCAGCAGCCCCGGACCGGGAGCTAACTATGGCTACACCTTC.

This clonotype has at least ten counts. V usage is TRBV7-9 and J usage is TRBJ2-1, with D possibly being TRBD1 or TRBD2 (6 bases each). Germline loops: CDR1 SEHNR, CDR2 FQNEAQ (reference sequence). V was pared by 8 bases and J by 4 bases, with 18 bases between. CDR3 size: 15 residues. The CDR3 here is CASALGGTPYNEQFF. The CDR3 DNA is TGTGCCAGCGCGCTTGGCGGGACACCTTACAATGAGCAGTTCTTC.

The chain links TRBV3-1 to TRBJ1-2; D is possibly TRBD1 (5 bases). Germline CDR1 and CDR2: LGHDT and YNNKEL (reference sequence). CDR3 length: 13 residues. Trimming stripped 8 bases from V and 7 bases from J, with 17 bases between. Written as DNA, the CDR3 is TGTGCCAGCTCCGATGACAGATTGCGTGGCTACACCTTC. Encoded protein: CASSDDRLRGYTF.

This clonotype has at least ten counts. The rearrangement joins TRBV5-1 to TRBJ2-5; 8 bases fit TRBD1. The length of the CDR3 is 15 residues. J lost 2 bases, V lost 2 bases, and 5 bases had no gene match. Germline-derived CDR1 and CDR2 are SGHRS and YFSETQ. For the CDR3, the DNA is TGCGCCAGCAGCTTCCAGGACAGGGTACAAGAGACCCAGTACTTC. This gives the protein CASSFQDRVQETQYF.

Ten or more counts support this clonotype. The genes are TRBV11-3 and TRBJ2-1; 8 nucleotides align to TRBD1. V lost 3 bases to trimming and J lost 9 bases; unmatched junction nucleotides: 7. Germline lookup yields CDR1 SGHNT and CDR2 YENEEA. This CDR3 spans 14 amino acids. CDR3 sequence reads: CASSFRSGGSEQFF. The CDR3 DNA reads as TGTGCCAGCAGCTTTCGCTCAGGGGGCTCTGAGCAGTTCTTC.